This T cell receptor (beta chain) was sequenced in a study of PD-1 blockade in classical Hodgkin lymphoma. The study's findings and limits: CD4+ TCR diversity climbed significantly by C4D1, unlike CD8+ TCR diversity. Newly diagnosed patients reportedly trailed healthy donors in baseline TCR diversity.

Measured with immunoSEQ multiplex PCR; TCRdb has only the in-frame clones, and not every one. The sample lists around 36,000 clones; 87% were seen once. With regard to this clone: What it binds is unknown.

Germline V gene lookup returns CDR1 KGHSH and CDR2 LQKENI. With V trimmed by 4 bases and J by 3 bases, 7 bases remained unmatched. The CDR3 is 16 amino acids. Each of the patients experienced relapse following autologous stem cell transplantation, and their brentuximab vedotin exposure differed. Reported best responses ranged across complete response, partial response or progressive disease. The clonotype comes from a human donor with classical Hodgkin lymphoma. The starting material was peripheral blood mononuclear cells (PBMCs), obtained at baseline. The chain employs TRBV18 and TRBJ2-7; 12 nucleotides line up with TRBD2. This chain's CDR3 is CASSQSGLAGSYEQYF. In nucleotides, the CDR3 is TGTGCCAGCTCACAAAGCGGACTAGCGGGAAGCTACGAGCAGTACTTC. Together with reference TRBV18 and TRBJ2-7, the CDR3 gives the full variable domain: NAGVMQNPRHLVRRRGQEARLRCSPMKGHSHVYWYRQLPEEGLKFMVYLQKENIIDESGMPKERFSAEFPKEGPSILRIQQVVRGDSAAYFCASSQSGLAGSYEQYFGPGTRLTVT.